The 6 T cell receptor beta chains below all came from one sample that was sequenced in a study of T cells in Graves' hyperthyroidism and ophthalmopathy. The CDR3 regions of TCR beta were amplified from RNA transcripts. The HTBI set primed first-round TCR CDR3 RT-PCR. TCRdb recomputed calls from the multiplex PCR reads with MiXCR, one row per CDR3 protein. The sample contains 250,000 to 350,000 distinct CDR3 sequences, around 17% of which appear only once. Sequenced input: blood. These TCRs come from a man aged 25 to 40 with Graves' hyperthyroidism.

This clonotype was observed many times. CDR3 protein: CASSPLGKREAGELFF. The CDR3 region has the DNA TGCGCCAGCAGCCCTCTGGGCAAGCGGGAGGCCGGGGAGCTGTTTTTT. The rearrangement uses TRBV5-1 and TRBJ2-2; 9 bases match TRBD2. Germline V lookup: CDR1 SGHRS, CDR2 YFSETQ. The junction had 10 bases not matched to a gene; V was cut back by 4 bases and J by 6 bases. This CDR3 comprises 16 residues.

The chain employs TRBV27 and TRBJ2-1; D uncertain. Germline loops: CDR1 MNHEY, CDR2 SMNVEV (reference sequence). The CDR3 runs to 13 residues. V lost 1 base, J lost 10 bases, and 11 bases lay in between. The CDR3: CASSLFSRAEQFF. The CDR3 region has the DNA TGTGCCAGCAGTTTATTTAGCCGGGCAGAGCAGTTCTTC.

In its sample, this clonotype was seen a few times. The chain combines TRBV7-9 with TRBJ1-2; no clear D. V lost 5 bases and J lost 7, with 20 bases in between. The CDR3 loop spans 15 amino acids. The germline gives CDR1 SEHNR, CDR2 FQNEAQ (reference sequence). Written as DNA, the CDR3 is TGTGCCAGCAGCCTTCTCCCGGACGGTTTGGCTGGCTACACCTTC. As protein: CASSLLPDGLAGYTF.

V is TRBV5-8 and J is TRBJ2-1, with 7 bases fitting TRBD1. Germline V CDR1 and CDR2: SGHTS, YDEGEE. The V segment lost 0 bases and the J segment 5 bases; nucleotides outside the gene matches: 2. There are 14 residues in the CDR3. Here the CDR3 reads CASSLGTGDNEQFF. CDR3 coding DNA: TGTGCCAGCAGCTTGGGGACAGGAGACAATGAGCAGTTCTTC.

The chain links TRBV28 to TRBJ1-5; no firm D call. V was clipped by 5 bases and J by 3 bases, with 14 bases between them. The CDR3 is 15 amino acids. Germline V CDR1 and CDR2: MDHEN, SYDVKM. For the CDR3, the DNA is TGTGCCAGCAGTAGGATCGGATCCTTCAATCAGCCCCAGCATTTT. Translating it yields CASSRIGSFNQPQHF.

At least ten counts were recorded for this clonotype. The V call is TRBV24-1, the J call TRBJ2-7; 7 nucleotides agree with TRBD1. With 9 bases clipped from V and 0 bases from J, the junction kept 7 bases outside the gene matches. The germline V gene has CDR1 KGHDR and CDR2 SFDVKD. This CDR3 region has 14 residues. CDR3 in DNA: TGTGCCACCGCTAGAGGACAGGCCTCCTACGAGCAGTACTTC. Translation gives CATARGQASYEQYF.